The 11 T cell receptor beta chains below all came from one sample that was sequenced in a study of shared clonotypes between healthy human individuals. Assay: immunoSEQ multiplex PCR; the TCRdb copy retains only in-frame clones and omits some. The table shows 2,500,000 or so clones, with around nine tenths occurring only once. Sequenced sample: naive CD4+ T cells sorted from blood. As for subset: CD45RA+ positively selected. The receptor set was obtained from a man aged 18 to 29 in good health.

This chain connects TRBV4-1 to TRBJ1-4, with D hard to call. In germline, CDR1 is MGHRA, CDR2 YSYEKL. V gave up 0 bases and J gave up 7 bases, with 3 bases separating them. The CDR3 contains 12 residues. The CDR3 DNA follows: TGCGCCAGCAGCCAAGACGGTGAAAAACTGTTTTTT. It is translated as CASSQDGEKLFF.

The chain links TRBV11-2 to TRBJ2-1; TRBD2 matches 10 bases. The junction had 6 bases not matched to a gene; V was cut back by 0 bases and J by 10 bases. This CDR3 contains 15 residues. The germline V gene encodes CDR1 SGHAT and CDR2 FQNNGV. CDR3 in DNA: TGTGCCAGCAGCTTAGAACCAGCGGGGGGGCGGGAGCAGTTCTTC. This encodes CASSLEPAGGREQFF. Variable domain in full (rest from reference TRBV11-2 and TRBJ2-1): EAGVAQSPRYKIIEKRQSVAFWCNPISGHATLYWYQQILGQGPKLLIQFQNNGVVDDSQLPKDRFSAERLKGVDSTLKIQPAKLEDSAVYLCASSLEPAGGREQFFGPGTRLTVL.

V and J are TRBV18 and TRBJ1-2; D ambiguous. The V end was cut by 0 bases, the J end by 4 bases, with 6 bases between. Germline V gene lookup returns CDR1 KGHSH and CDR2 LQKENI. The length of the CDR3 is 13 residues. In DNA, the CDR3 is TGTGCCAGCTCACCACCTCAGTCCTATGGCTACACCTTC. Translation: CASSPPQSYGYTF.

The V call is TRBV9, the J call TRBJ2-7; D call uncertain. Per the germline V gene, CDR1 is SGDLS and CDR2 is YYNGEE. CDR3 length: 15 residues. Between the trimmed V and J ends, which lost 0 bases and 3 bases, there was a span of 13 bases. CDR3 sequence (DNA): TGTGCCAGCAGCGTAGAACCCAACGAAGGCTACGAGCAGTACTTC. This codes for CASSVEPNEGYEQYF. Together with reference TRBV9 and TRBJ2-7, the CDR3 gives the full variable domain: DSGVTQTPKHLITATGQRVTLRCSPRSGDLSVYWYQQSLDQGLQFLIQYYNGEERAKGNILERFSAQQFPDLHSELNLSSLELGDSALYFCASSVEPNEGYEQYFGPGTRLTVT.

This chain links TRBV14 with TRBJ1-1, with TRBD1 matching over 7 bases. The CDR3 is 14 amino acids. V dropped 4 bases and J dropped 4; count of bases not matched to a gene: 6. CDR1 and CDR2 (germline): SGHDN, FVKESK. The CDR3 DNA follows: TGTGCCAGCAGCCCCGGACAGGTGACCACTGAAGCTTTCTTT. Translation gives CASSPGQVTTEAFF.

This clone was picked up one time. The chain uses TRBV19 and TRBJ1-4; D may be TRBD1 (5 bases). This CDR3 comprises 14 residues. The germline V gene has CDR1 LNHDA and CDR2 SQIVND (reference sequence). V was trimmed by 6 bases and J by 7 bases, leaving 15 bases between them. The CDR3 loop is CASSAGNGGEKLFF. In DNA, the CDR3 is TGTGCCAGTAGCGCAGGGAATGGGGGTGAAAAACTGTTTTTT. Full variable domain (missing parts from reference TRBV19 and TRBJ1-4): DGGITQSPKYLFRKEGQNVTLSCEQNLNHDAMYWYRQDPGQGLRLIYYSQIVNDFQKGDIAEGYSVSREKKESFPLTVTSAQKNPTAFYLCASSAGNGGEKLFFGSGTQLSVL.

The CDR3 bases are TGCAGCGTTGGTCACCGTGAAGGGACCCAGTACTTC. Encoded protein: CSVGHREGTQYF. The rearrangement links TRBV29-1 to TRBJ2-5; D is undetermined. CDR3 length: 12 amino acids. V was cut by 4 bases and J by 7 bases, with 13 bases left in between. In germline, CDR1 is SQVTM, CDR2 ANQGSEA.

The chain recombines TRBV28 with TRBJ1-5, with 8 bases lining up with TRBD1. CDR1 and CDR2 from the germline V gene are MDHEN and SYDVKM. After removal of 1 base from V and 6 bases from J, the junction contained 5 bases not matched to a gene. CDR3 size: 15 residues. In DNA form, the CDR3 reads TGTGCCAGCAGTTTATCAGGGGGCACGAGTCAGCCCCAGCATTTT. As protein: CASSLSGGTSQPQHF.

The chain has TRBV30 and TRBJ1-2; D is perhaps TRBD1 (5 bases). This CDR3 contains 12 residues. The germline gives CDR1 GTSNPN, CDR2 SVGIG (reference sequence). Trimming pared 2 bases from V and 6 bases from J, leaving 10 bases between. CDR3 sequence (DNA): TGTGCCTGGAGTCAGGGTTCGGATGGCTACACCTTC. Its translation is CAWSQGSDGYTF.

V gene TRBV5-4 combines with J gene TRBJ2-5; TRBD1 agrees at 7 bases. With the DNA end fitting TRBJ2-7 better, the J assignment may be wrong. The CDR3 contains 14 residues. Germline V lookup: CDR1 SGHNT, CDR2 YYREEE (reference sequence). The CDR3 DNA is TGTGCCAGCAGCTGGACAGGCGGCTCCTACGAGCAGTACTTC. This sequence encodes CASSWTGGSYEQYF.

The chain has TRBV13 and TRBJ1-3; D is possibly TRBD1 (6 bases). Germline loops: CDR1 PRHDT, CDR2 FYEKMQ (reference sequence). Trimming pared 7 bases from V and 7 bases from J, leaving 20 bases between. This CDR3 contains 15 residues. CDR3 loop: CASTFRGQPVNTIYF. As DNA, the CDR3 is TGTGCCAGCACCTTCCGGGGGCAGCCTGTCAACACCATATATTTT.